This TCR beta chain came from a study of CD8+ T cells in alopecia areata (dated by TCRdb to 2017 to 2018). As for the study more broadly: The treated patients took part in an open-label pilot trial in which moderate-to-severe alopecia areata was treated with oral tofacitinib at 5 to 10 mg twice daily. RNA was obtained with the PAXgene miRNA kit for fixed scalp, the miRNeasy kit for PBMCs, and the RNeasy kit for mouse skin. Amplification of TCRbeta CDR3 regions was done by immunoSEQ multiplex PCR using 35 Vbeta forward primers and 13 Jbeta reverse primers. Scalp clonality was compared among normal scalp (n=4), patchy alopecia areata scalp (n=8), and alopecia totalis/universalis scalp (n=8). In both human patients and the C3H/HeJ mouse model, the study applied high-throughput TCRbeta sequencing to look at T cell clonal expansion in alopecia areata. Tofacitinib was administered for 6 to 18 months, and 6 months of follow-up off drug were then conducted to assess delayed response and recurrence. Disease severity in treated patients was measured with the SALT score, which quantifies the percentage of affected scalp surface area. Scalp tissue and sorted CD4+ and CD8+ peripheral blood T cells from patchy and totalis/universalis alopecia areata patients and from healthy controls were covered by human TCRbeta sequencing. Tofacitinib-treated patients had biopsies at baseline and at 4 and 24 weeks of treatment, with a later scalp biopsy in several patients. Overall study outcomes, separate from this receptor: Many expanded lesional clones were found to persist in scalp and blood during tofacitinib treatment, and relapse after treatment cessation may be partly explained by this persistence. Resident alphabeta T cells in normal human skin are also sequenced, complicating scalp TCR repertoire analysis, unlike mouse skin dominated by gammadelta T cells. Compared with normal scalp, lesional scalp had higher clonality and more expanded CD8+ clones, particularly in alopecia totalis/universalis, a pattern that suggests antigenic drive. Because the treated cohort was small and had only one nonresponder, larger studies are needed to examine links between baseline CD8+ expansion and response. Scalp clonality and the number of expanded CD8+ clones among the top 100 scalp clones were significantly decreased by tofacitinib. Shared TCR sequences between patients were less evident than in mice, which may be partly attributable to HLA diversity in the patient population.

Library preparation employed the immunoSEQ multiplex PCR assay. For TCR sequencing, RNA was extracted from every sample and reverse transcribed into cDNA to serve as template. First-strand cDNA was synthesized with SuperScript III using a 2:1 mix of oligo-dT and random hexamers. A synthetic immune receptor repertoire was used to measure amplification bias, and any remaining bias was corrected computationally. Concerning the study's data processing: After raw reads were preprocessed to remove errors, the CDR3 was defined following IMGT conventions as running from the conserved cysteine to phenylalanine. Clonality was computed as 1 minus the Shannon entropy, with the entropy normalized by log2 of the number of productive unique TCRs. Scalp TCRbeta sequences were cross-referenced with sorted blood CD4 and CD8 repertoires so that the CD4 or CD8 identity of scalp clones could be inferred. The source is immuneACCESS, and TCRdb retained only in-frame sequences with V and J called. Part of the clones is not carried over; for the studies checked, unresolved V genes explain less than half of this, and the remainder is unexplained. The DNA was the basis for D and trimming; V, J and clone size are from that table. Counted in this sample were 4,400 or so clones; over 65% of them appeared once. 7.9% of the sample is held by the ten biggest clonotypes.

Trimming takes 5 bases from V and 3 bases from J, and the germline ends sit 10 bases apart. The CDR3 sequence holds 14 residues, the cysteine and phenylalanine included. Only the CDR3 part of the read is kept: 42 bases, read in frame from the first base. In the germline V gene (reference sequence), CDR1 corresponds to SEHNR and CDR2 to FQNEAQ. Interpreted using the paper, the time point label stands for: less than 30 weeks on oral tofacitinib. This sample's treatment or condition label indicates: oral pan-JAK inhibitor, 5-10 mg twice daily. From alopecia areata patients, peripheral blood was collected along with lesional scalp punch biopsies. Scalp biopsies from humans were placed right away in PAXgene tissue containers for fixation. With regard to this clone: Its antigen remains undetermined. There are no base qualities to consult, and no much larger clone falls within one base.

The chain is assembled from TRBV7-9 and TRBJ2-2; the D gene assignment is ambiguous. The TCR originated in a human donor with alopecia areata. The source material was skin, sampled at week 24, from a patient treated with tofacitinib. The nucleotide sequence is TGTGCCAGCAGCCAGGCGGCGGACACCGGGGAGCTGTTTTTT. Protein translation: CASSQAADTGELFF.